This T cell receptor beta chain is drawn from a study of sequential checkpoint blockade in melanoma (dated by TCRdb to between 2018 and 2021). The study in broad terms: Patients were randomized 1:1 to first-line nivolumab followed by ipilimumab (arm A) or ipilimumab followed by nivolumab (arm B). Maintenance nivolumab came after both trial sequences.

Trimming removed 0 bases from V and 7 bases from J; the gene matches leave 10 bases unexplained. Reading from cysteine to phenylalanine, the CDR3 counts 16 amino acids. Only the CDR3 portion is preserved as DNA: 48 bases, with reading frame beginning at the first base. Taken from the germline V gene, the CDR1 and CDR2 loops are SGHDT and YYEEEE. Results and caveats for the whole study, not just this receptor: The response-prediction model combining TCR metrics and mutation burden needs validation in larger, independent patient cohorts.

The meaning of the sample's treatment or condition label: randomized to nivolumab then ipilimumab (arm A) or the reverse (arm B). Prior DNA-damaging chemotherapy had not been received by any trial patient. On a FACS Aria II flow cytometer, live CD3+CD8+ cells that were negative for CD19 and CD56 were sorted from thawed PBMCs. Samples came from patients with melanoma in CheckMate 064, a randomized, open-label phase II trial of sequential checkpoint blockade. Peripheral blood mononuclear cells were obtained through leukapheresis, purified using Ficoll-Paque, and frozen in human serum containing around 9.6% DMSO. Right after sorting, the blood CD3+CD8+ cells were verified to be >98% pure, and DNA extraction followed. Notes on this clone: Its antigen remains unidentified. No clone much larger than this one lies a single base away; base qualities are absent.

The immunoSEQ Assay was used to immunosequence TCRbeta CDR3 regions from genomic DNA. Genomic DNA was amplified by bias-controlled multiplex PCR before high-throughput sequencing. The published analysis was carried out like this. To quantify the absolute abundance of each unique TCRbeta CDR3 region, the sequences were collapsed and filtered. Clonality, defined as 1 minus Pielou's evenness, was calculated using only productive rearrangements. Clones with significantly greater frequencies in on-treatment versus baseline samples were identified using a previously published method. As stored in TCRdb, this immuneACCESS dataset retains in-frame rearrangements with V and J assigned. A fraction of the clones does not appear; measured against another copy, unresolved V genes explain less than half of the discrepancy, and the remainder lacks a known reason. V and J calls and clone size are given by that table; D and trimming were obtained from the DNA. For this sample the table gives 15,000 to 25,000 clones, of which approximately 85% were detected only once. The ten largest clonotypes hold roughly 56% of the sample.

Sequenced here: CD8+ T cells sorted from blood (inferred from file names), sampled from a patient given nivolumab and ipilimumab in sequence. The TCR comes from a human donor with melanoma. The rearrangement combines TRBV5-6 with TRBJ2-7; TRBD1 agrees with 10 junctional bases. The CDR3 has the sequence CASSLVSDRGLREQYF. The DNA reads as follows: TGTGCCAGCAGCTTGGTATCGGACAGGGGGTTGAGGGAGCAGTACTTC.